This is a list of T cell receptor beta chains from one sample in a study of blood T cell repertoires in COVID-19. The method was immunoSEQ multiplex PCR; TCRdb's version includes in-frame clones alone and lacks a portion of them. Of 310,000 or so clones in the sample, more than 75% were seen once. The specimen sequenced was PBMCs or T cells enriched from blood (not recorded which). The source is a woman under 30 who had recovered from COVID-19. Each CDR3 is given with its conserved first and last residue. The D gene is left open where the match is weak. Not all rows give a size; the values are once, few, many and, for expanded clones, a class.

>NA|TRBJ1-4|NA|TRBV3-1/TRBV3-2
CASELQGDEKLFF
TGTGCCAGCGAGTTACAGGGAGACGAAAAACTGTTTTTT
>NA|TRBJ1-1|NA|TRBV7-9
CASSFGQGNTEAFF
TGTGCCAGCAGCTTTGGTCAGGGGAACACTGAAGCTTTCTTT
>NA|TRBJ2-7|NA|TRBV5-4
CASSFGPYEQYF
TGTGCCAGCAGCTTTGGGCCGTACGAGCAGTACTTC
>TRBD1|TRBJ1-4|NA|TRBV18
CASSPRDVTGNGEKLFF
TGTGCCAGCTCACCAAGGGACGTGACAGGGAATGGTGAAAAACTGTTTTTT
>TRBD1|TRBJ1-1|NA|TRBV7-2
CASSLDRGNTEAFF
TGTGCCAGCAGCTTGGACAGGGGGAACACTGAAGCTTTCTTT
>NA|TRBJ1-2|NA|TRBV19
CASSIDQGYRNGYTF
TGTGCCAGTAGTATAGACCAGGGATACCGGAATGGCTACACCTTC
>TRBD1|TRBJ1-2|NA|TRBV27
CASSSPGQGRHYGYTF
TGTGCCAGCAGTTCCCCCGGACAGGGAAGACACTATGGCTACACCTTC
>TRBD2|TRBJ2-1|NA|TRBV30
CAWRLGGSTFFEQFF
TGTGCCTGGAGGCTCGGCGGGAGCACTTTTTTTGAGCAGTTCTTC
>TRBD1|TRBJ2-1|NA|TRBV14
CASRSDRLPSSYNEQFF
TGTGCCAGCAGATCGGACAGGCTACCTTCCTCCTACAATGAGCAGTTCTTC
>NA|TRBJ1-1|NA|TRBV6-5
CASSRGEYDTEAFF
TGTGCCAGCAGTCGCGGGGAGTATGACACTGAAGCTTTCTTT
>TRBD2|TRBJ2-3|NA|TRBV9
CASSAGGRTDTQYF
TGTGCCAGCAGCGCGGGGGGGAGGACAGATACGCAGTATTTT
>TRBD2|TRBJ2-1|NA|TRBV19
CASSLSGSHYNEQFF
TGTGCCAGTAGTCTCAGCGGGAGCCACTACAATGAGCAGTTCTTC
>TRBD2|TRBJ2-1|NA|TRBV11-2
CASSPHSGGSNEQFF
TGTGCCAGCAGCCCTCACTCGGGAGGGTCGAATGAGCAGTTCTTC
>NA|TRBJ1-2|NA|TRBV5-1
CASSLGGRDGYTF
TGCGCCAGCAGCTTGGGCGGCAGAGATGGCTACACCTTC
>NA|TRBJ1-6|once|TRBV5-1
CASSLTTGPNSPLHF
TGCGCCAGCAGCTTAACCACAGGGCCTAATTCACCCCTCCACTTT
>NA|TRBJ2-3|NA|TRBV7-3
CASSSSGQGTDTQYF
TGTGCCAGCAGCTCGAGTGGTCAGGGCACAGATACGCAGTATTTT
>NA|TRBJ1-2|NA|TRBV9
CASSVVGEDGYTF
TGTGCCAGCAGCGTAGTAGGGGAAGATGGCTACACCTTC
>TRBD1|TRBJ1-2|once|TRBV5-6
CASSDTGGVGYTF
TGTGCCAGCAGTGATACAGGGGGCGTTGGCTACACCTTC
>NA|TRBJ1-2|NA|TRBV11-2
CASSLGGGPNYGYTF
TGTGCCAGCAGCTTAGGAGGAGGGCCCAACTATGGCTACACCTTC
>NA|TRBJ1-1|few|TRBV3-1/TRBV3-2
CASSQELNTEAFF
TGTGCCAGCAGCCAGGAGTTGAACACTGAAGCTTTCTTT
>TRBD2|TRBJ2-7|once|TRBV28
CASTLAGGSPSYEQYF
TGTGCCAGCACCCTCGCGGGGGGCTCCCCCTCCTACGAGCAGTACTTC
>TRBD2|TRBJ2-3|NA|TRBV30
CASSSGGALSTDTQYF
TGTGCCTCTTCTAGCGGGGGGGCTCTGAGCACAGATACGCAGTATTTT
>NA|TRBJ2-7|few|TRBV3-1/TRBV3-2
CASSPYYPGLYEQYF
TGTGCCAGCAGTCCATACTATCCGGGACTTTACGAGCAGTACTTC
>NA|TRBJ2-5|NA|TRBV18
CASSPGVGETQYF
TGTGCCAGCTCACCCGGGGTCGGGGAGACCCAGTACTTC
>TRBD2|TRBJ2-5|NA|TRBV9
CASSVVAGEQETQYF
TGTGCCAGCAGCGTAGTGGCGGGGGAGCAAGAGACCCAGTACTTC
>TRBD2|TRBJ2-2|NA|TRBV3-1/TRBV3-2
CASSQDLGLAGGLNTGELFF
TGTGCCAGCAGCCAAGATTTGGGGCTAGCGGGGGGCCTGAACACCGGGGAGCTGTTTTTT
>NA|TRBJ2-3|NA|TRBV25-1
CASSRRGGPADTQYF
TGTGCCAGCAGTCGAAGGGGAGGACCGGCAGATACGCAGTATTTT
>TRBD2|TRBJ2-5|once|TRBV27
CASSLVRGAREQETQYF
TGTGCCAGCAGTTTAGTCCGTGGGGCGCGGGAGCAAGAGACCCAGTACTTC
>NA|TRBJ1-6|once|TRBV4-1
CASSQVGGTYNSPLHF
TGCGCCAGCAGCCAAGTTGGGGGGACGTATAATTCACCCCTCCACTTT
>TRBD1|TRBJ2-3|NA|TRBV7-6
CASSLTTSGGRDTQYF
TGTGCCAGCAGCTTAACAACCTCAGGGGGCCGGGATACGCAGTATTTT
>TRBD1|TRBJ2-2|few|TRBV6-6
CASSHLGVYRGNTGELFF
TGTGCCAGCAGTCACCTGGGGGTCTACAGGGGGAACACCGGGGAGCTGTTTTTT
>NA|TRBJ2-5|NA|TRBV28
CASSLLPGRGGKTQYF
TGTGCCAGCAGTTTATTACCCGGGAGAGGTGGGAAGACCCAGTACTTC
>TRBD2|TRBJ2-7|NA|TRBV3-1/TRBV3-2
CASSQSELAGPQYF
TGTGCCAGCAGCCAATCAGAACTAGCGGGGCCCCAGTACTTC
>TRBD1|TRBJ2-4|NA|TRBV5-1
CASSSGQGNIQYF
TGCGCCAGCAGCTCCGGACAGGGAAACATTCAGTACTTC
>TRBD2|TRBJ2-7|NA|TRBV18
CASSERGYSYEQYF
TGTGCCAGCTCGGAGCGGGGCTACTCCTACGAGCAGTACTTC
>NA|TRBJ1-1|NA|TRBV10-3
CAIRMDSINTEAFF
TGTGCCATCAGGATGGACAGTATAAACACTGAAGCTTTCTTT
>NA|TRBJ1-6|once|TRBV7-8
CASSPRAGDNSPLHF
TGTGCCAGCAGCCCTCGGGCAGGGGATAATTCACCCCTCCACTTT
>NA|TRBJ1-6|NA|TRBV5-4
CASSLMEGSPLHF
TGTGCCAGCAGCTTGATGGAGGGGTCACCCCTCCACTTT
>TRBD1|TRBJ2-1|NA|TRBV13
CASSSRDSYNEQFF
TGTGCCAGCAGCTCGAGGGACAGCTACAATGAGCAGTTCTTC
>NA|TRBJ1-6|NA|TRBV11-2
CASSSLQGQASPLHF
TGTGCCAGCAGCTCCCTCCAGGGTCAGGCTTCACCCCTCCACTTT
>TRBD2|TRBJ2-1|NA|TRBV19
CASSASSGIGNEQFF
TGTGCCAGTAGTGCCTCTAGCGGGATTGGGAATGAGCAGTTCTTC
>NA|TRBJ1-4|NA|TRBV30
CAWSFKGGEKLFF
TGTGCCTGGAGTTTCAAAGGAGGTGAAAAACTGTTTTTT
>TRBD2|TRBJ2-5|NA|TRBV30
CAREGAGTQYF
TGTGCCCGGGAGGGAGCTGGGACCCAGTACTTC
>NA|TRBJ1-2|NA|TRBV10-3
CAASREANGGYTF
TGTGCCGCCTCTCGGGAAGCGAACGGTGGCTACACCTTC
>NA|TRBJ2-1|NA|TRBV30
CAWSTTQFLGRQFF
TGTGCCTGGAGTACCACCCAATTTTTGGGGAGGCAGTTCTTC
>TRBD1|TRBJ1-2|NA|TRBV13
CASSGQGGGYTF
TGTGCCAGCAGCGGACAGGGGGGCGGCTACACCTTC
>NA|TRBJ2-2|NA|TRBV5-1
CASSQGFYGDTGELFF
TGCGCCAGCAGCCAGGGGTTTTATGGGGACACCGGGGAGCTGTTTTTT
>NA|TRBJ2-1|NA|TRBV5-1
CASSPETGWPDEQFF
TGCGCCAGCAGCCCAGAGACTGGTTGGCCCGATGAGCAGTTCTTC
>NA|TRBJ1-5|NA|TRBV6-1
CASSEPGDPNQPQHF
TGTGCCAGCAGTGAACCGGGGGACCCCAATCAGCCCCAGCATTTT
>NA|TRBJ2-1|NA|TRBV7-6
CASSPNPRAPSTNEQFF
TGTGCCAGCAGCCCAAACCCCCGGGCCCCTAGCACCAATGAGCAGTTCTTC
>TRBD1|TRBJ1-5|NA|TRBV10-2
CASRETGFNQPQHF
TGCGCCAGCAGGGAGACAGGGTTCAATCAGCCCCAGCATTTT
>NA|TRBJ1-3|NA|TRBV7-9
CASSLSVAGSGNTIYF
TGTGCCAGCAGCTTAAGTGTGGCAGGCTCTGGAAACACCATATATTTT
>NA|TRBJ2-2|few|TRBV4-2
CASSQSDSYTGELFF
TGTGCCAGCAGCCAATCGGACTCGTACACCGGGGAGCTGTTTTTT
>TRBD1|TRBJ2-5|NA|TRBV4-1
CASSRTGEETQYF
TGCGCCAGCAGTCGGACAGGGGAAGAGACCCAGTACTTC
>NA|TRBJ1-1|NA|TRBV5-1
CASSPQIRQERTEAFF
TGCGCCAGCAGCCCCCAAATAAGACAGGAAAGGACTGAAGCTTTCTTT
>NA|TRBJ1-6|NA|TRBV27
CASSISGDSPLHF
TGTGCCAGCAGCATCTCGGGGGATTCACCCCTCCACTTT
>NA|TRBJ1-5|NA|TRBV19
CASSRGGGENQPQHF
TGTGCCAGTAGTAGAGGAGGTGGGGAAAATCAGCCCCAGCATTTT
>NA|TRBJ1-2|NA|TRBV7-8
CASSSQAGAYGYTF
TGTGCCAGCAGCTCCCAGGCAGGGGCTTATGGCTACACCTTC
>TRBD2|TRBJ2-7|NA|TRBV27
CASSFGGGTYEQYF
TGTGCCAGCAGTTTCGGCGGGGGGACCTACGAGCAGTACTTC